This T cell receptor (beta chain) emerged from a study of early T cells in non-severe SARS-CoV-2 infection. Study overall: With bulk RNA from unsorted whole blood as input, sequencing yielded unpaired chains.

Attached unique molecular identifiers marked individual cDNA molecules. TCRdb reprocessed the 5' RACE reads with MiXCR, giving one entry per CDR3 protein. Of about 83,000 distinct CDR3 sequences listed, more than 13% are singletons. This clonotype has more than one count but fewer than ten. V lost 4 bases, J lost 0 bases, and 4 bases stayed unmatched. CDR1 is SGHTA and CDR2 is FQGTGA in the germline V gene. The length of the CDR3 is 16 residues. This chain joins TRBV7-3 and TRBJ2-2; 8 positions agree with TRBD2. The sequencing input was whole blood. This TCR came from an adult who was a healthcare worker with PCR-confirmed SARS-CoV-2 infection or an uninfected control (not recorded which). The CDR3 loop is CASSSTAGANTGELFF. The CDR3 nucleotides read TGTGCCAGCAGCTCAACAGCGGGGGCGAACACCGGGGAGCTGTTTTTT.